This T cell receptor beta chain comes out of a study of control samples from healthy donors and cancer patients. TCRdb keeps only in-frame clones here, not all; method: immunoSEQ multiplex PCR. Of 80,000 to 100,000 clones in the sample, 80% to 90% were seen once. Germline V CDR1 and CDR2: GTSNPN, SVGIG (reference sequence). The V end was cut by 3 bases, the J end by 5 bases, with 11 bases between. The CDR3 runs to 14 residues. The source is a young man in good health. The chain couples TRBV30 to TRBJ1-6; unclear D gene. The sample consisted of blood. The CDR3 DNA sequence: TGTGCCTGGAGCCTAACGTGGAATAATTCACCCCTCCACTTT. Translation: CAWSLTWNNSPLHF.